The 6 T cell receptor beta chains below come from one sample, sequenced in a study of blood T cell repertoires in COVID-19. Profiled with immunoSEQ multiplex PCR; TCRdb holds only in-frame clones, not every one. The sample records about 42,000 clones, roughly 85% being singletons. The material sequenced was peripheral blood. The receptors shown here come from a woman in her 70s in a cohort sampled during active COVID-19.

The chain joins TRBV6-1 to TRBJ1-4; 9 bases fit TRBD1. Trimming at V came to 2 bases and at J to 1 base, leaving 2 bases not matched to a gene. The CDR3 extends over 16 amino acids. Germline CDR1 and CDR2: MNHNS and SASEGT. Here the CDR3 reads CASSEPGQGTNEKLFF. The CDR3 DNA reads TGTGCCAGCAGTGAACCGGGACAGGGAACTAATGAAAAACTGTTTTTT.

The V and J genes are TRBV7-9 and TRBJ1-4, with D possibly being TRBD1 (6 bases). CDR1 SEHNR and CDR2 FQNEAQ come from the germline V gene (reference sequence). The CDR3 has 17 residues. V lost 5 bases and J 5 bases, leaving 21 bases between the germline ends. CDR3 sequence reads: CASSPEAWTAHNEKLFF. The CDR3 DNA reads TGTGCCAGCAGCCCCGAGGCCTGGACAGCCCACAATGAAAAACTGTTTTTT.

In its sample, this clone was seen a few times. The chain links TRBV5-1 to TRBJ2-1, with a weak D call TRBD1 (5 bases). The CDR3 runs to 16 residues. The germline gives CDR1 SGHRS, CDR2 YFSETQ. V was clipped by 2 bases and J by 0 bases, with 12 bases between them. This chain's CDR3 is CASSLGVGRSYNEQFF. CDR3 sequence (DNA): TGCGCCAGCAGCTTAGGGGTAGGTCGCTCCTACAATGAGCAGTTCTTC. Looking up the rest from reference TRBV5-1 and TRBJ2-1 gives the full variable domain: KAGVTQTPRYLIKTRGQQVTLSCSPISGHRSVSWYQQTPGQGLQFLFEYFSETQRNKGNFPGRFSGRQFSNSRSEMNVSTLELGDSALYLCASSLGVGRSYNEQFFGPGTRLTVL.

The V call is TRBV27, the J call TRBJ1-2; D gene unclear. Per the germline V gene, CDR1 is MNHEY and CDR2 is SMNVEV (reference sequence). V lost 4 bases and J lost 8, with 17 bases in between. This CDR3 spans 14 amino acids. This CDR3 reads CASSYRPGVGGYTF. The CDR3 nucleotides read TGTGCCAGCAGTTATCGGCCGGGAGTTGGAGGCTACACCTTC.

The DNA of the CDR3 is TGTGCCAGCTCACCATCCCTTCCCAGAAACACAGATACGCAGTATTTT. This codes for CASSPSLPRNTDTQYF. The chain carries TRBV18 and TRBJ2-3; no reliable D call. The germline gives CDR1 KGHSH, CDR2 LQKENI. The CDR3 length is 16 residues. The V and J ends lost 2 bases and 2 bases respectively, with 14 bases between them.

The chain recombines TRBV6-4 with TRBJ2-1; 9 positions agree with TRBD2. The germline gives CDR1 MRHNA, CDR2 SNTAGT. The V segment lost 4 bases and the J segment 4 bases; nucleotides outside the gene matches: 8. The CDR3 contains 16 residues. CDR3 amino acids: CASSVDSGSSYNEQFF. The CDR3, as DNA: TGTGCCAGCAGTGTGGATAGCGGGAGTTCGTACAATGAGCAGTTCTTC.